These 16 T cell receptor beta chains came from one sample sequenced in a study of cytomegalovirus exposure and HLA in healthy donors. 13 Jbeta primers and 60 Vbeta primers were used for the PCR. Measured with immunoSEQ multiplex PCR; TCRdb has only the in-frame clones, and not every one. Among around 44,000 clones listed, around 87% were seen once. Sample: PBMCs. The receptors were gathered from a woman between 40 and 55 years old in good health and CMV-seropositive.

The chain couples TRBV28 to TRBJ2-5; perhaps TRBD1 as D (5 bases). V was clipped by 2 bases and J by 9 bases, with 16 bases between them. CDR1 is MDHEN, CDR2 SYDVKM, per germline. This CDR3 is 14 amino acids long. The CDR3 loop is CASSLRDRGVAQYF. The CDR3 DNA reads TGTGCCAGCAGTTTAAGAGACAGAGGAGTGGCCCAGTACTTC.

The gene calls are TRBV6-1 and TRBJ2-5, with D maybe TRBD1 (5 bases). The germline V and J ends were trimmed by 4 bases and 2 bases, with 11 bases remaining between them. This CDR3 has 14 residues. Germline-derived CDR1 and CDR2 are MNHNS and SASEGT. CDR3 loop: CASSADRLQETQYF. In nucleotides, the CDR3 is TGTGCCAGCAGTGCCGACAGACTGCAAGAGACCCAGTACTTC.

V usage is TRBV2 and J usage is TRBJ1-4; D gene unclear. Germline V gives CDR1 SNHLY, CDR2 FYNNEI. The CDR3 covers 12 residues. Deletions cut 6 bases from V and 7 bases from J, with 9 bases between. The CDR3 sequence is CASRGVGEKLFF. The CDR3 nucleotides are TGTGCCAGCAGAGGAGTTGGTGAAAAACTGTTTTTT.

The chain uses TRBV14 and TRBJ2-7; 7 bases map to TRBD2. The trim removed 4 bases at V and 3 bases at J, leaving 3 bases unmatched. CDR1 is SGHDN and CDR2 is FVKESK in the germline V gene. CDR3 size: 13 residues. The CDR3 coding sequence is TGTGCCAGCAGCCTACCTAGCGGCTACGAGCAGTACTTC. Encoded protein: CASSLPSGYEQYF.

The rearrangement links TRBV18 to TRBJ1-4; no definite D call. CDR1 and CDR2 (germline): KGHSH, LQKENI. The CDR3 runs 15 residues. V lost 6 bases and J 0 bases, leaving 11 bases between the germline ends. CDR3 nucleotide sequence: TGTGCCAGCTCCGAAGAGTATGCAACTAATGAAAAACTGTTTTTT. It codes for CASSEEYATNEKLFF.

V is TRBV5-4 and J is TRBJ2-1; 11 nucleotides align to TRBD1. In germline, CDR1 is SGHNT, CDR2 YYREEE (reference sequence). CDR3 size: 14 residues. Germline trimming cut 6 bases from V and 4 bases from J; bases unmatched to any gene: 3. The CDR3 protein is CASMGQGVYNEQFF. As DNA, the CDR3 is TGTGCCAGCATGGGACAGGGGGTTTACAATGAGCAGTTCTTC.

The J gene is TRBJ2-5, the V gene TRBV10-3; possible D gene TRBD2, 5 bases. Germline V CDR1 and CDR2: ENHRY, SYGVKD. The V end lost 4 bases, the J end lost 2 bases, and 14 bases lay between the germline ends. This CDR3 spans 15 amino acids. The CDR3 region is CAISVRGWNQETQYF. In nucleotides, the CDR3 is TGTGCCATCAGTGTACGAGGGTGGAATCAAGAGACCCAGTACTTC.

The V call is TRBV6-1, the J call TRBJ1-1; a weak D match, TRBD1 (5 bases). This CDR3 contains 12 residues. Looked up from germline, CDR1 is MNHNS and CDR2 is SASEGT. V dropped 0 bases and J dropped 11 bases, with 10 bases sitting between them. In DNA, the CDR3 is TGTGCCAGCAGTGAAGCGAGGACAAGGGCTTTCTTT. Its translation is CASSEARTRAFF.

The V gene is TRBV5-6, the J gene TRBJ1-1; a possible D gene is TRBD1 (5 bases). Germline values: CDR1 SGHDT, CDR2 YYEEEE. This CDR3 is built from 16 residues. Trimming removed 4 bases at V and 3 bases at J, with 19 bases between. This chain's CDR3 is CASSRGVFRGDTEAFF. As DNA, the CDR3 is TGTGCCAGCAGCCGGGGGGTGTTCCGGGGGGACACTGAAGCTTTCTTT.

This clone came up once. The genes are TRBV4-2 and TRBJ1-3; D gene ambiguous. In germline, CDR1 is LGHNA, CDR2 YNFKEQ. Between the trimmed V and J ends, which lost 0 bases and 2 bases, there was a span of 11 bases. CDR3 size: 16 residues. CDR3 DNA sequence: TGTGCCAGCAGCCAAGATGTGTTGTCAGCTGGAAACACCATATATTTT. It specifies CASSQDVLSAGNTIYF.

In its sample, this clone was seen once. This chain's CDR3 is CASSGQGAVTGELFF. The CDR3 DNA sequence: TGTGCCAGCAGTGGACAGGGGGCGGTCACCGGGGAGCTGTTTTTT. The chain is built from TRBV6-1 and TRBJ2-2; 10 nucleotides match TRBD1. V was pared by 4 bases and J by 4 bases, with 3 bases of the junction left unmatched. Germline V gives CDR1 MNHNS, CDR2 SASEGT. The CDR3 spans 15 residues.

The V gene is TRBV6-6, the J gene TRBJ2-2, with D possibly matching TRBD2 (5 bases). Germline assignment: CDR1 MNHNY and CDR2 SVGAGI (reference sequence). V dropped 2 bases and J dropped 1 base, with 11 bases sitting between them. The CDR3 sequence is 16 residues long. The CDR3 DNA follows: TGTGCCAGCAGTTACGGCGCGGGCCTGAACACCGGGGAGCTGTTTTTT. Amino acids: CASSYGAGLNTGELFF.

The chain is built from TRBV6-6 and TRBJ2-7; no clear D gene. The CDR3 runs to 14 residues. Trimming cost V 7 bases and J 1 base, with 14 bases left between them. Germline loops: CDR1 MNHNY, CDR2 SVGAGI (reference sequence). The CDR3: CASTPRGGSYEQYF. The CDR3 DNA sequence: TGTGCCAGCACCCCTCGAGGCGGATCCTACGAGCAGTACTTC.

This clone was recorded once. The chain is built from TRBV7-3 and TRBJ2-5, with D tentatively TRBD2 (6 bases). The CDR3 has 13 amino acids. Deletions cut 4 bases from V and 2 bases from J, with 8 bases between. CDR1 and CDR2 (germline): SGHTA, FQGTGA. CDR3 residues: CASSWGLQETQYF. CDR3 sequence (DNA): TGTGCCAGCAGCTGGGGACTTCAAGAGACCCAGTACTTC.

This clone has a single count. The rearrangement links TRBV28 to TRBJ2-1, with TRBD2 as a possible D gene (5 bases). This CDR3 region has 15 residues. CDR1 is MDHEN, CDR2 SYDVKM, per germline. V dropped 2 bases and J dropped 2 bases, with 10 bases sitting between them. This chain's CDR3 is CASSLKLEAYNEQFF. DNA for the CDR3: TGTGCCAGCAGTTTAAAACTAGAGGCCTACAATGAGCAGTTCTTC.

The chain employs TRBV6-5 and TRBJ2-7, with 12 bases lining up with TRBD2. V shed 5 bases and J 2 bases; nucleotides not matched to a gene: 1. CDR3 length: 14 amino acids. The germline V gene has CDR1 MNHEY and CDR2 SVGAGI. As DNA, the CDR3 is TGTGCCAGCAGTAGACTAGCGGGGGCCTACGAGCAGTACTTC. It specifies CASSRLAGAYEQYF.